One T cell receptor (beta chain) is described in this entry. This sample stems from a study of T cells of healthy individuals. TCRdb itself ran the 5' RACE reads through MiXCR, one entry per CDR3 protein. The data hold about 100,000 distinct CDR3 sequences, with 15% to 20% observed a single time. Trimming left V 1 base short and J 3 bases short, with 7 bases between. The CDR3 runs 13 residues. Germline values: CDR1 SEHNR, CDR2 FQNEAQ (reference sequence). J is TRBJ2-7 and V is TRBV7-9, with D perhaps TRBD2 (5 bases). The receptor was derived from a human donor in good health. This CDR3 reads CASSLGTLYEQYF. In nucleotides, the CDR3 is TGTGCCAGCAGCTTAGGGACTCTCTACGAGCAGTACTTC.